A single T cell receptor (beta chain) is shown here with its context. Its target is unknown. The data derive from a study of shared clonotypes between healthy human individuals. Study-level points and caveats: In the sorted subsets, rarefaction showed sequencing was incomplete despite large depth. Approximately 5% was the fraction of naive CD4 clonotypes found shared across four donors.

Sequencing was performed with immunoSEQ multiplex PCR; in TCRdb, only in-frame clones are kept and a portion is missing. Here the sample spans some 2,000,000 clones, just under 95% being singletons. The naive CD8 subset, CD45RO-negative cells positively selected for CCR7, excluded terminally differentiated effector memory CD45RA+ cells. This TCR was recovered from a man between 18 and 29 years old in good health. Input material: naive CD8+ T cells sorted from blood.

This CDR3 reads CASRLGRIEQSDTQYF. The CDR3 DNA is TGTGCCAGCAGGTTGGGCAGAATAGAGCAATCAGATACGCAGTATTTT. The gene calls are TRBV7-2 and TRBJ2-3; D unclear. CDR3 length: 16 residues. V lost 6 bases, J lost 4 bases, and 20 bases lay in between. In germline, CDR1 is SGHTA, CDR2 FQGNSA.